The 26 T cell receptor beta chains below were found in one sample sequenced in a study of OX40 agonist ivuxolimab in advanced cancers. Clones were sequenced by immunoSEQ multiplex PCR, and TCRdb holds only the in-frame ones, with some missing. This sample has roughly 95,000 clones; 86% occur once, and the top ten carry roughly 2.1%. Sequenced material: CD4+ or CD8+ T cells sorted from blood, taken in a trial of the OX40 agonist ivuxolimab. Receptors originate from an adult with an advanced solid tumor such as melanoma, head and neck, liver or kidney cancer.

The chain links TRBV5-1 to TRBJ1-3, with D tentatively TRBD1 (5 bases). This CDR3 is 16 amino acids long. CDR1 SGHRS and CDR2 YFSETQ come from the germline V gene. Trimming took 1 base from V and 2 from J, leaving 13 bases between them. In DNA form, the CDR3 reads TGCGCCAGCAGCTTGTCCGTCAGGGACCCTGGAAACACCATATATTTT. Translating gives CASSLSVRDPGNTIYF.

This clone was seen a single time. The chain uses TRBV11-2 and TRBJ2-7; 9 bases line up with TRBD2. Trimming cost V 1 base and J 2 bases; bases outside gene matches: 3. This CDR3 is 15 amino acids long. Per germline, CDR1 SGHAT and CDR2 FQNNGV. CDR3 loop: CASSLGASGAYEQYF. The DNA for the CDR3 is TGTGCCAGCAGCTTAGGGGCTAGCGGGGCCTACGAGCAGTACTTC.

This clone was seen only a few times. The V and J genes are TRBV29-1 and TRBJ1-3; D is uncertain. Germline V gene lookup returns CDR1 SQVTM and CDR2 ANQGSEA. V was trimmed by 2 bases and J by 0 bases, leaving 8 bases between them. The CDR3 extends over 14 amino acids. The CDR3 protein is CSVETSNSGNTIYF. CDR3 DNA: TGCAGCGTTGAAACTTCCAACTCTGGAAACACCATATATTTT.

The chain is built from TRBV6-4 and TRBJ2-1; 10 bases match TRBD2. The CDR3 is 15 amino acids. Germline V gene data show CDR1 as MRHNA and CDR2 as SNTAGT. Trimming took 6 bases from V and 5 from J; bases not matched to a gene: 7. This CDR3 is CASRGGLAENNEQFF. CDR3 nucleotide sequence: TGTGCCAGCAGAGGCGGACTAGCGGAGAACAATGAGCAGTTCTTC.

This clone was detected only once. The CDR3 protein is CASSFITGTGHGYTF. CDR3 sequence (DNA): TGTGCCAGCAGTTTTATAACAGGGACAGGGCACGGCTACACCTTC. The chain is built from TRBV28 and TRBJ1-2; 9 bases agree with TRBD1. With 3 bases clipped from V and 8 bases from J, the junction kept 10 bases outside the gene matches. Per germline, CDR1 MDHEN and CDR2 SYDVKM. CDR3 length: 15 amino acids.

CDR3 region: CAWRKSGSYEQYF. CDR3 in DNA: TGTGCCTGGAGGAAGAGTGGGTCCTACGAGCAGTACTTC. J is TRBJ2-7 and V is TRBV30; no clear D. Trimming cost V 3 bases and J 1 base, with 10 bases left between them. CDR1 and CDR2 (germline): GTSNPN, SVGIG (reference sequence). The CDR3 is 13 residues long.

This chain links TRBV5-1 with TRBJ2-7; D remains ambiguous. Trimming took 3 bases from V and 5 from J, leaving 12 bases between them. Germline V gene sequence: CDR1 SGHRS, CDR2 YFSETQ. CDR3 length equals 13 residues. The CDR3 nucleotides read TGCGCCAGCAGCTCTGGGTCCACCCACGAGCAGTACTTC. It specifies CASSSGSTHEQYF.

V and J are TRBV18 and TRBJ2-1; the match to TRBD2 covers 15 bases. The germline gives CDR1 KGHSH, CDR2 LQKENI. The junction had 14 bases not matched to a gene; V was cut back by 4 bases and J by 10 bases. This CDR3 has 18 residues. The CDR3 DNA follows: TGTGCCAGCTCACAACGTACAGGACTAGCGGGAGGGCCAGGGGAGCAGTTCTTC. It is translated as CASSQRTGLAGGPGEQFF. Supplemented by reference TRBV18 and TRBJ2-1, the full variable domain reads NAGVMQNPRHLVRRRGQEARLRCSPMKGHSHVYWYRQLPEEGLKFMVYLQKENIIDESGMPKERFSAEFPKEGPSILRIQQVVRGDSAAYFCASSQRTGLAGGPGEQFFGPGTRLTVL.

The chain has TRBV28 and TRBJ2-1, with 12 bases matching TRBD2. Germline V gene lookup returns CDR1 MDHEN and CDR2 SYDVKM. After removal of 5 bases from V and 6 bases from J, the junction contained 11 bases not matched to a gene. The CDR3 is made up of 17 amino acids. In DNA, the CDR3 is TGTGCCAGCAGTCCCAGGTATGGACTAGCGGGAATCAATGAGCAGTTCTTC. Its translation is CASSPRYGLAGINEQFF.

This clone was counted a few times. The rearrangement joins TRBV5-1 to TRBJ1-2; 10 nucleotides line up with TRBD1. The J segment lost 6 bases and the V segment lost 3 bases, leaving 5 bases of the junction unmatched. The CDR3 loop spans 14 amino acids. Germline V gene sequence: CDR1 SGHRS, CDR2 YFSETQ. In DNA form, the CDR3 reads TGCGCCAGCAGCTCAAAAGGACAGGGGGATGGCTACACCTTC. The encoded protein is CASSSKGQGDGYTF.

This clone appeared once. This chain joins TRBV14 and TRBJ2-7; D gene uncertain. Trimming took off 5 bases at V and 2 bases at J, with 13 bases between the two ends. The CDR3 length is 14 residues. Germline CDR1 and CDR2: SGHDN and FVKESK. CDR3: CASSYGRPTYEQYF. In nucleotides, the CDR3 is TGTGCCAGCAGCTACGGACGGCCGACCTACGAGCAGTACTTC.

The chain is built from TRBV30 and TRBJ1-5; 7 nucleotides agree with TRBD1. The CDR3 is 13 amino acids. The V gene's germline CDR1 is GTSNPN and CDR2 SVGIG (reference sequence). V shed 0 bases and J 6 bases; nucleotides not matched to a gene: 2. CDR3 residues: CAWSVEGAQPQHF. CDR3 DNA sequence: TGTGCCTGGAGTGTAGAGGGGGCTCAGCCCCAGCATTTT.

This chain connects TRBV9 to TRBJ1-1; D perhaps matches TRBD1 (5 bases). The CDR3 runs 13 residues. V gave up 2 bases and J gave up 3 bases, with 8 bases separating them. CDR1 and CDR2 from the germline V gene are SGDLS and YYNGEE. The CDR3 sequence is CASSVSGYTEAFF. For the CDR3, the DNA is TGTGCCAGCAGCGTGTCAGGGTACACTGAAGCTTTCTTT.

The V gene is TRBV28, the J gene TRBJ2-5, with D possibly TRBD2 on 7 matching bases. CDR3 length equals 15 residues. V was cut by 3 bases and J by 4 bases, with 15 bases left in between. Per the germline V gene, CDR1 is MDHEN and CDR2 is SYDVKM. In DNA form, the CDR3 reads TGTGCCAGCAGTTTGGTCGGGGGGCGCTCAGAGACCCAGTACTTC. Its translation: CASSLVGGRSETQYF.

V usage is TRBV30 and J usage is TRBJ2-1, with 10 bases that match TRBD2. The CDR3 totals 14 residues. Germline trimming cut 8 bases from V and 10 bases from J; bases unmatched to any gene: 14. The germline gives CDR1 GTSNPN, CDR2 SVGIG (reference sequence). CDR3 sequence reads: CAGGETSGLREQFF. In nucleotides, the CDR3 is TGTGCCGGAGGGGAGACTAGCGGGCTAAGGGAGCAGTTCTTC.

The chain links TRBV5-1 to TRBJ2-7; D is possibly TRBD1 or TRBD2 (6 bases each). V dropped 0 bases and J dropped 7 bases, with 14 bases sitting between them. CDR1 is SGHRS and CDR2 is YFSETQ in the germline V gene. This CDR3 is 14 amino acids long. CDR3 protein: CASSLDGGLREQYF. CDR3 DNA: TGCGCCAGCAGCTTGGATGGGGGGCTGAGGGAGCAGTACTTC. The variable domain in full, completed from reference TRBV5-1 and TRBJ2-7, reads KAGVTQTPRYLIKTRGQQVTLSCSPISGHRSVSWYQQTPGQGLQFLFEYFSETQRNKGNFPGRFSGRQFSNSRSEMNVSTLELGDSALYLCASSLDGGLREQYFGPGTRLTVT.

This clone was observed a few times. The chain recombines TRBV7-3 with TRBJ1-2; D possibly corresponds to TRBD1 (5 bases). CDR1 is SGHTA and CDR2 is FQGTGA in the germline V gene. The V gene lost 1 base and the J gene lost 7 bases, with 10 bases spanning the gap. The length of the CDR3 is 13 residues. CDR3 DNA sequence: TGTGCCAGCAGCTTAAACGTGGGGGGTGGCTACACCTTC. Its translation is CASSLNVGGGYTF.

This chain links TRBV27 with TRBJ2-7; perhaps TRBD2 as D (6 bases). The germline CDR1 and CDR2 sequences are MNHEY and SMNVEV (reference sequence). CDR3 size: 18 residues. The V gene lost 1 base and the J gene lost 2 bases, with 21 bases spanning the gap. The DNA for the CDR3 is TGTGCCAGCAGTTTATATCCGAGTGTACGGGGGACCCCCTACGAGCAGTACTTC. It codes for CASSLYPSVRGTPYEQYF.

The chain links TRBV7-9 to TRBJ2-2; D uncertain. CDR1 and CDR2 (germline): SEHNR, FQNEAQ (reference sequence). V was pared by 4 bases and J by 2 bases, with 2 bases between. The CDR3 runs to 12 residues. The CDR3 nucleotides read TGTGCCAGCAGCTACAACACCGGGGAGCTGTTTTTT. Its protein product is CASSYNTGELFF.

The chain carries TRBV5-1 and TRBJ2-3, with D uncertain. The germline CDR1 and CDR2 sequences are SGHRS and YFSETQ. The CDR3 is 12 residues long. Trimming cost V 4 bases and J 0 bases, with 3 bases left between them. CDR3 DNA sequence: TGCGCCAGCAGCAAAAGCACAGATACGCAGTATTTT. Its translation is CASSKSTDTQYF.

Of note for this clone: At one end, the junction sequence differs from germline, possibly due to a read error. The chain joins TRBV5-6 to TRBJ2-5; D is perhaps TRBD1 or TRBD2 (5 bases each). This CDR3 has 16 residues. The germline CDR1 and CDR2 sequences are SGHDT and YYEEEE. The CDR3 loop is CASSLYTLGRGETRYF. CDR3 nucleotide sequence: TGTGCCAGCAGCTTATACACCCTTGGAAGGGGAGAGACCCGGTACTTC.

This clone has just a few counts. The CDR3 spells CAISEKETRNTGELFF. In DNA form, the CDR3 reads TGTGCCATCAGTGAGAAGGAGACACGAAACACCGGGGAGCTGTTTTTT. The chain links TRBV10-3 to TRBJ2-2; no clear D gene. Germline-derived CDR1 and CDR2 are ENHRY and SYGVKD. V was clipped by 2 bases and J by 2 bases, with 12 bases between them. The CDR3 is 16 residues long.

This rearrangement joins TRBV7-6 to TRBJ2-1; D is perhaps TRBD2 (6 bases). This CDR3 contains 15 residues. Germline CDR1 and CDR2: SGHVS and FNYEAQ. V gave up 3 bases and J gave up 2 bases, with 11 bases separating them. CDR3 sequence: CASSLDYGTYNEQFF. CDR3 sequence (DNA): TGTGCCAGCAGCTTGGACTACGGCACCTACAATGAGCAGTTCTTC. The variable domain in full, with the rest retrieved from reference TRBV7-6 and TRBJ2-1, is GAGVSQSPRYKVTKRGQDVALRCDPISGHVSLYWYRQALGQGPEFLTYFNYEAQQDKSGLPNDRFSAERPEGSISTLTIQRTEQRDSAMYRCASSLDYGTYNEQFFGPGTRLTVL.

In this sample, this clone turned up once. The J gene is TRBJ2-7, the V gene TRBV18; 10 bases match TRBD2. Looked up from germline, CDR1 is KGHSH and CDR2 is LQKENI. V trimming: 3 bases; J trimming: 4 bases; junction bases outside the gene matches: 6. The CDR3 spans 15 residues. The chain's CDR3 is CASSPPSGSEYEQYF. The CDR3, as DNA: TGTGCCAGCTCACCCCCTAGCGGGAGTGAATACGAGCAGTACTTC.

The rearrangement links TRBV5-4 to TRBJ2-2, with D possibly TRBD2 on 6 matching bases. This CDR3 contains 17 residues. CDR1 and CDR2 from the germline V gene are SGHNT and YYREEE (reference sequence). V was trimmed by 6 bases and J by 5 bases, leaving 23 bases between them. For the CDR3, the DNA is TGTGCCAGCACCTCCTCTGGGGTTGGCGGGAAGACCGGGGAGCTGTTTTTT. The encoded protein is CASTSSGVGGKTGELFF.

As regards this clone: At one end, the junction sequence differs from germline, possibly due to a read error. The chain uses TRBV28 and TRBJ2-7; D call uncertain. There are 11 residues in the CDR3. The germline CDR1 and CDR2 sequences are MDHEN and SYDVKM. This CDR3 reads CASGLYYEQYF. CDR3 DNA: TGTGCCAGCGGTTTATACTACGAGCAGTACTTC.